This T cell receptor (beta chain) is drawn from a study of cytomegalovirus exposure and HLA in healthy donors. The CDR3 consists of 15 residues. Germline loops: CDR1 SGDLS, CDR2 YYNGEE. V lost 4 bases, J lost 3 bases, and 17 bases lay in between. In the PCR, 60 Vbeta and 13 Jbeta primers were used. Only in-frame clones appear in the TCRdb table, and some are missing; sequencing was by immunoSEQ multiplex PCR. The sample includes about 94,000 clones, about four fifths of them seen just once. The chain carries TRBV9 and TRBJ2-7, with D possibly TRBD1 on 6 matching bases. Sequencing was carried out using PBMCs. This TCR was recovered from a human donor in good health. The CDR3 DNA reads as TGTGCCAGCAGCCCGAGCCCCCAACAGGGCTACGAGCAGTACTTC. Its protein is CASSPSPQQGYEQYF.